The 27 T cell receptor beta chains given below trace back to one sample, sequenced in a study of blood T cell repertoires in COVID-19. The repertoire was sequenced with immunoSEQ multiplex PCR; TCRdb's copy has only in-frame clones and lacks some. The sample yields fewer than 200,000 clones, just under 80% seen once. The sequenced sample was peripheral blood. The source of these receptors is an older man with active or convalescent COVID-19.

The chain couples TRBV30 to TRBJ1-2; possibly TRBD1 for D (6 bases). With 3 bases removed from V and 4 bases from J, the gap between germline ends came to 18 bases. Per germline, CDR1 GTSNPN and CDR2 SVGIG (reference sequence). This CDR3 has 15 residues. The CDR3 region is CAWSLSGGQLYGYTF. In DNA, the CDR3 is TGTGCCTGGAGCCTTTCCGGGGGGCAACTCTATGGCTACACCTTC.

The chain carries TRBV29-1 and TRBJ2-5; D may be TRBD2 (6 bases). There are 13 residues in the CDR3. The germline V gene encodes CDR1 SQVTM and CDR2 ANQGSEA. V dropped 3 bases and J dropped 2 bases, with 10 bases sitting between them. The CDR3 loop reads CSVDLAEQETQYF. CDR3 bases: TGCAGCGTTGACTTAGCGGAACAAGAGACCCAGTACTTC.

CDR3 bases: TGTGCCAGCAATCAGGGGAGATTATCACCCCTCCACTTT. Its translation: CASNQGRLSPLHF. The chain employs TRBV12-3 or TRBV12-4 and TRBJ1-6, with a weak D call TRBD1 (6 bases). The ends were cut back, 7 bases at V and 10 bases at J, with 14 bases in the middle. This CDR3 has 13 amino acids.

This chain joins TRBV6-2 or TRBV6-3 and TRBJ2-1; 7 bases are a match to TRBD1. The CDR3 consists of 17 residues. Germline V gives CDR1 MNHEY, CDR2 SVGEGT. V dropped 5 bases and J dropped 1; count of bases not matched to a gene: 11. In DNA form, the CDR3 reads TGTGCCAGCAGTACTTCCAGGGGGTACGAATCCTACAATGAGCAGTTCTTC. Encoded protein: CASSTSRGYESYNEQFF.

The chain joins TRBV5-6 to TRBJ2-2, with a possible D match to TRBD2 (7 bases). The germline CDR1 and CDR2 sequences are SGHDT and YYEEEE. V lost 3 bases to trimming and J lost 1 base, with 16 bases between them. The CDR3 totals 17 residues. CDR3 amino acids: CASSWGGLTLNTGELFF. CDR3 DNA sequence: TGTGCCAGCAGCTGGGGGGGCTTGACCTTGAACACCGGGGAGCTGTTTTTT.

This clone has only a few counts. The chain employs TRBV3-1 (or the pseudogene TRBV3-2) and TRBJ2-7; TRBD1 matches at 7 bases. This CDR3 contains 15 residues. Losses at the gene ends were 0 bases for V and 4 bases for J; bases not matched to a gene: 6. CDR1 is LGHDT and CDR2 is YNNKEL in the germline V gene (reference sequence). The CDR3 reads CASSQDLGQNYEQYF. The CDR3 nucleotides are TGTGCCAGCAGCCAAGATTTGGGACAGAATTACGAGCAGTACTTC.

The genes are TRBV11-2 and TRBJ1-2, with TRBD1 matching over 7 bases. J lost 2 bases, V lost 1 base, and 7 bases had no gene match. The CDR3 consists of 16 residues. Germline V gives CDR1 SGHAT, CDR2 FQNNGV. Here the CDR3 reads CASSLAYRGSNYGYTF. CDR3 bases: TGTGCCAGCAGCTTAGCCTACAGGGGATCAAACTATGGCTACACCTTC.

This sequence joins TRBV5-1 and TRBJ2-3, with 7 positions matching TRBD1. Germline CDR1 reads SGHRS; CDR2 reads YFSETQ. J gave up 3 bases and V 4 bases, and 5 bases lay outside the gene matches. The CDR3 covers 14 residues. Written as DNA, the CDR3 is TGCGCCAGCAGCGGGACAGCCGCGACAGATACGCAGTATTTT. Protein: CASSGTAATDTQYF. Drawing the rest from reference TRBV5-1 and TRBJ2-3, the complete variable domain is KAGVTQTPRYLIKTRGQQVTLSCSPISGHRSVSWYQQTPGQGLQFLFEYFSETQRNKGNFPGRFSGRQFSNSRSEMNVSTLELGDSALYLCASSGTAATDTQYFGPGTRLTVL.

This clone came up a few times. The chain combines TRBV19 with TRBJ1-1, with D possibly TRBD1 on 6 matching bases. Per the germline V gene, CDR1 is LNHDA and CDR2 is SQIVND (reference sequence). CDR3 length: 15 amino acids. Trimming shortened V by 5 bases and J by 2 bases, and 15 bases separated the two germline ends. CDR3 protein: CASSVTGQTNTEAFF. The CDR3 bases are TGTGCCAGTAGTGTGACTGGACAGACAAACACTGAAGCTTTCTTT.

CDR3 DNA sequence: TGTGCCATCAGTGAGTCGAGAGGGGGCGCGACTGGGGAGCTGTTTTTT. Its translation: CAISESRGGATGELFF. V usage is TRBV10-3 and J usage is TRBJ2-2; TRBD1 matches 7 bases. Per germline, CDR1 ENHRY and CDR2 SYGVKD. There are 16 residues in the CDR3. V trimming: 0 bases; J trimming: 8 bases; junction bases outside the gene matches: 9.

The chain employs TRBV20-1 and TRBJ2-2; possible D gene TRBD1, 6 bases. The CDR3 runs 11 residues. Trimming shortened V by 5 bases and J by 5 bases, and 6 bases separated the two germline ends. The V gene's germline CDR1 is DFQATT and CDR2 SNEGSKA (reference sequence). This CDR3 is CSAQGTGELFF. The CDR3 nucleotides read TGCAGTGCTCAGGGGACCGGGGAGCTGTTTTTT.

V usage is TRBV5-4 and J usage is TRBJ2-7; 8 nucleotides line up with TRBD1. The CDR3 is made up of 14 amino acids. V was clipped by 4 bases and J by 3 bases; unmatched bases: 6. The germline V gene encodes CDR1 SGHNT and CDR2 YYREEE (reference sequence). In nucleotides, the CDR3 is TGTGCCAGCAGCCCCGGGACAGGCCACTACGAGCAGTACTTC. As protein: CASSPGTGHYEQYF. The full variable domain, rest sourced from reference TRBV5-4 and TRBJ2-7, is ETGVTQSPTHLIKTRGQQVTLRCSSQSGHNTVSWYQQALGQGPQFIFQYYREEENGRGNFPPRFSGLQFPNYSSELNVNALELDDSALYLCASSPGTGHYEQYFGPGTRLTVT.

The gene calls are TRBV3-1 (or the pseudogene TRBV3-2) and TRBJ2-3; TRBD2 agrees at 12 bases. CDR1 is LGHDT, CDR2 YNNKEL, per germline (reference sequence). The V segment lost 4 bases and the J segment 1 base; nucleotides outside the gene matches: 9. This CDR3 has 18 residues. The CDR3 DNA reads TGTGCCAGCAGCCCCTCGCGACTAGCGGGAGTCGGCACAGATACGCAGTATTTT. It specifies CASSPSRLAGVGTDTQYF.

The chain recombines TRBV27 with TRBJ2-7, with TRBD2 matching 9 bases. The junction had 10 bases not matched to a gene; V was cut back by 8 bases and J by 5 bases. CDR3 length: 14 amino acids. CDR1 and CDR2 (germline): MNHEY, SMNVEV (reference sequence). Here the CDR3 DNA reads TGTGCCAGCCGTCGCGGGAGGGCTGGGAACGAGCAGTACTTC. This sequence encodes CASRRGRAGNEQYF.

This chain links TRBV23-1 with TRBJ1-2; possible D gene TRBD1, 5 bases. TRBV23-1 is an ORF for which the function is uncertain. Trimming stripped 3 bases from V and 4 bases from J, with 15 bases between. CDR3 length equals 15 residues. The CDR3, as DNA: TGCGCCAGCAGTCAGTCGGGACTGAGGGTCTATGGCTACACCTTC. It is translated as CASSQSGLRVYGYTF.

The V and J genes are TRBV28 and TRBJ1-3, with 8 bases identical to TRBD1. The CDR3 contains 15 residues. The germline CDR1 and CDR2 sequences are MDHEN and SYDVKM. With V trimmed by 6 bases and J by 2 bases, 6 bases remained unmatched. CDR3 sequence: CASRTPQGAGNTIYF. The DNA for the CDR3 is TGTGCCAGCAGGACCCCACAGGGGGCTGGAAACACCATATATTTT.

The chain has TRBV19 and TRBJ1-1; TRBD1 is a possible D gene (6 bases). With 3 bases removed from V and 5 bases from J, the gap between germline ends came to 16 bases. CDR3 length equals 15 residues. Germline loops: CDR1 LNHDA, CDR2 SQIVND (reference sequence). DNA for the CDR3: TGTGCCAGTAGTATCCAGGGGCAAGTGAGGACTGAAGCTTTCTTT. Its protein is CASSIQGQVRTEAFF.

The CDR3 coding sequence is TGTGCCTGGAGTGTGGAGTTCTCTAGCACAGATACGCAGTATTTT. This encodes CAWSVEFSSTDTQYF. The J gene is TRBJ2-3, the V gene TRBV30; D gene ambiguous. The germline V and J ends were trimmed by 0 bases and 0 bases, with 10 bases remaining between them. The CDR3 runs 15 residues. Germline-derived CDR1 and CDR2 are GTSNPN and SVGIG (reference sequence).

This sequence joins TRBV5-1 and TRBJ1-2; unclear D gene. Per germline, CDR1 SGHRS and CDR2 YFSETQ. V was trimmed by 4 bases and J by 2 bases, leaving 27 bases between them. The length of the CDR3 is 19 residues. CDR3 DNA sequence: TGCGCCAGCAGCCCTGGCGGGTATCTCCCGTCTAGTTTAAACTATGGCTACACCTTC. Translation gives CASSPGGYLPSSLNYGYTF.

The genes are TRBV2 and TRBJ2-7; D remains unclear. This CDR3 has 11 amino acids. Trimming shortened V by 4 bases and J by 3 bases, and 4 bases separated the two germline ends. The germline CDR1 and CDR2 sequences are SNHLY and FYNNEI. This chain's CDR3 is CASSGSYEQYF. The CDR3 DNA sequence: TGTGCCAGCAGTGGCAGCTACGAGCAGTACTTC.

The chain recombines TRBV4-2 with TRBJ1-2; D remains unclear. The V end was cut by 4 bases, the J end by 8 bases, with 23 bases between. Germline V CDR1 and CDR2: LGHNA, YNFKEQ. The CDR3 is 16 residues long. CDR3 protein: CASSPAAGRQPGGYTF. CDR3 nucleotide sequence: TGTGCCAGCAGCCCGGCCGCCGGCCGCCAACCGGGGGGCTACACCTTC.

The chain carries TRBV3-1 (or the pseudogene TRBV3-2) and TRBJ1-4, with unresolved D. The V gene's germline CDR1 is LGHDT and CDR2 YNNKEL (reference sequence). Between the trimmed V and J ends, which lost 5 bases and 3 bases, there was a span of 10 bases. The CDR3 totals 14 residues. This chain's CDR3 is CASSGWGANEKLFF. CDR3 nucleotides: TGTGCCAGCAGCGGATGGGGAGCTAATGAAAAACTGTTTTTT.

The chain has TRBV27 and TRBJ2-6; TRBD1 is a possible D gene (5 bases). Trimming shortened V by 6 bases and J by 1 base, and 10 bases separated the two germline ends. This CDR3 comprises 15 residues. Germline V gives CDR1 MNHEY, CDR2 SMNVEV (reference sequence). Here the CDR3 DNA reads TGTGCCAGCAGACCAGGGATTTCTGGGGCCAACGTCCTGACTTTC. It yields the protein CASRPGISGANVLTF.

The chain combines TRBV29-1 with TRBJ1-1, with 8 positions matching TRBD1. Germline V gene sequence: CDR1 SQVTM, CDR2 ANQGSEA. CDR3 length: 13 amino acids. Trimming took 6 bases from V and 3 from J; bases not matched to a gene: 6. CDR3 loop: CSVVRGLDTEAFF. The CDR3 DNA reads TGCAGCGTCGTCAGGGGGCTGGACACTGAAGCTTTCTTT.

The chain couples TRBV7-9 to TRBJ1-4; D is perhaps TRBD1 (5 bases). The CDR3 is made up of 14 amino acids. Germline CDR1 and CDR2: SEHNR and FQNEAQ (reference sequence). Trimming left V 6 bases short and J 3 bases short, with 11 bases between. CDR3 bases: TGTGCCAGCAGGCGGGGCGCAGCTAATGAAAAACTGTTTTTT. Its translation is CASRRGAANEKLFF.

There are a few counts of this clone. V and J are TRBV4-2 and TRBJ2-1; TRBD1 matches 9 bases. This CDR3 comprises 15 residues. Trimming cost V 0 bases and J 9 bases; bases outside gene matches: 6. Germline lookup yields CDR1 LGHNA and CDR2 YNFKEQ. This CDR3 reads CASSQDRGQGIEQFF. The CDR3 coding sequence is TGTGCCAGCAGCCAAGATCGAGGACAGGGGATTGAGCAGTTCTTC.

The genes are TRBV30 and TRBJ2-7; 7 bases agree with TRBD2. Trimming cost V 0 bases and J 5 bases; bases outside gene matches: 7. Germline V gene lookup returns CDR1 GTSNPN and CDR2 SVGIG (reference sequence). There are 14 residues in the CDR3. Here the CDR3 DNA reads TGTGCCTGGAGTGTACACGGCGGGAGCCACGAGCAGTACTTC. Its protein is CAWSVHGGSHEQYF.